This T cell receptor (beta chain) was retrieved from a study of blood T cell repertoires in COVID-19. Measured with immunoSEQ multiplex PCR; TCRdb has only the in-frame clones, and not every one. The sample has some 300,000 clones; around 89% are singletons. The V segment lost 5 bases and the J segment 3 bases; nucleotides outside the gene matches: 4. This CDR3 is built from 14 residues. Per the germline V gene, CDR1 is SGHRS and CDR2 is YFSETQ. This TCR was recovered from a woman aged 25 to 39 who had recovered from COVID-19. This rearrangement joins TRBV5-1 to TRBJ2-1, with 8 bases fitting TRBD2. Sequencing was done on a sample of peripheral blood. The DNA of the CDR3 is TGCGCCAGCAGAATCGGGGGGGACTACAATGAGCAGTTCTTC. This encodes CASRIGGDYNEQFF.